Listed here is a single TCR beta chain. CDR1 is DFQATT and CDR2 is SNEGSKA in the germline V gene (reference sequence). This CDR3 contains 14 residues. Trimming at V came to 2 bases and at J to 3 bases, leaving 7 bases not matched to a gene. This entry is derived from a study of regulatory T cells in long-lasting Graves disease. Whole-study context: Graves' patients, diagnosed recently, had received antithyroid drugs under 3 months.

Stated time point: newly diagnosed GD, antithyroid drugs for less than 3 months. Extracted RNA from PBMCs served as the source of the TCR library. Relying on iRepertoire HTBI primers and Arm-PCR of CDR3 regions, the team built TCR beta libraries. TCRdb itself ran the multiplex PCR reads through MiXCR, one entry per CDR3 protein. The table shows approximately 470,000 distinct CDR3 sequences, with roughly 17% occurring only once. The same data also went into a second study, on T cells in Graves' hyperthyroidism and ophthalmopathy.

The sample consisted of peripheral blood mononuclear cells (PBMCs), taken at new diagnosis, from a patient treated with antithyroid drugs. This TCR came from a man aged 35-49 years with Graves disease. V usage is TRBV20-1 and J usage is TRBJ2-7; 7 bases map to TRBD1. CDR3 in DNA: TGCAGTGCTAGACACCGGGACAGAGGCTACGAGCAGTACTTC. Protein sequence: CSARHRDRGYEQYF.